The 10 T cell receptor beta chains below were found in one sample sequenced in a study of Graves' ophthalmopathy and Graves' hyperthyroidism. Researchers took RNA transcripts and amplified TCR beta CDR3 regions from them. The authors performed first-round RT-PCR with HTBI primers and then a second-round multiplex PCR. One entry per CDR3 protein, called by TCRdb with MiXCR from the multiplex PCR reads. Among about 740,000 distinct CDR3 sequences listed, 35% to 50% were seen once. The sample consisted of peripheral blood. Receptor source: an adult man with Graves' ophthalmopathy.

This clonotype was recorded many times. This sequence joins TRBV29-1 and TRBJ2-7; D call uncertain. V was trimmed by 4 bases and J by 6 bases, leaving 10 bases between them. The CDR3 extends over 11 amino acids. Germline V CDR1 and CDR2: SQVTM, ANQGSEA. CDR3 sequence: CSVGVLAEQYF. Written as DNA, the CDR3 is TGCAGCGTTGGGGTCTTGGCCGAGCAGTACTTC.

J is TRBJ2-3 and V is TRBV7-9; unclear D gene. The CDR3 covers 13 residues. Trimming took off 5 bases at V and 4 bases at J, with 10 bases between the two ends. Per germline, CDR1 SEHNR and CDR2 FQNEAQ (reference sequence). CDR3 region: CASSPSIADTQYF. CDR3 nucleotides: TGTGCCAGCAGCCCCAGCATCGCAGATACGCAGTATTTT. Together with reference TRBV7-9 and TRBJ2-3, the CDR3 gives the full variable domain: DTGVSQNPRHKITKRGQNVTFRCDPISEHNRLYWYRQTLGQGPEFLTYFQNEAQLEKSRLLSDRFSAERPKGSFSTLEIQRTEQGDSAMYLCASSPSIADTQYFGPGTRLTVL.

This clonotype has a count of ten or more. The rearrangement joins TRBV10-2 to TRBJ1-2; no firm D call. Deletions cut 3 bases from V and 5 bases from J, with 7 bases between. The CDR3 sequence is 12 residues long. Germline CDR1 is WSHSY and CDR2 is SAAADI. The CDR3: CASSDSVYGYTF. CDR3 coding DNA: TGCGCCAGCAGTGACTCGGTGTATGGCTACACCTTC.

This sequence joins TRBV9 and TRBJ2-5; possible D gene TRBD2, 6 bases. CDR1 SGDLS and CDR2 YYNGEE come from the germline V gene. Between the trimmed V and J ends, which lost 0 bases and 5 bases, there was a span of 14 bases. The CDR3 is 15 residues long. CDR3 in amino acids: CASSVVGGGGETQYF. The CDR3 DNA is TGTGCCAGCAGCGTAGTTGGGGGAGGCGGGGAGACCCAGTACTTC.

This clonotype showed up just once. J is TRBJ1-3 and V is TRBV7-9; D unclear. Germline CDR1 is SEHNR and CDR2 is FQNEAQ (reference sequence). The CDR3 is made up of 15 amino acids. The ends were cut back, 2 bases at V and 2 bases at J, with 10 bases in the middle. The chain's CDR3 is CASSLTGVTGNTIYF. The CDR3 bases are TGTGCCAGCAGCTTAACGGGTGTTACTGGAAACACCATATATTTT.

Only a few counts were recorded for this clonotype. The chain links TRBV12-3 or TRBV12-4 to TRBJ1-1, with D maybe TRBD1 (5 bases). The CDR3 loop spans 15 amino acids. V was shortened by 6 bases and J by 4 bases, with 18 bases between the two germline ends. The CDR3: CASSPKAVRGTEAFF. Written as DNA, the CDR3 is TGTGCCAGCAGCCCCAAGGCCGTGAGGGGCACTGAAGCTTTCTTT.

Concerning this clonotype itself: Germline and junction disagree at one end, which may indicate a read error. The chain has TRBV24-1 and TRBJ2-7; D not resolved. Germline loops: CDR1 KGHDR, CDR2 SFDVKD. The CDR3 covers 16 residues. The CDR3: CASSPSVLQAPYEQYF. The CDR3 bases are TGTGCCAGCAGTCCATCGGTCCTTCAAGCCCCCTACGAGCAGTACTTC.

This clonotype came up a few times. The chain employs TRBV5-1 and TRBJ2-7; D is possibly TRBD1 (7 bases). The CDR3 totals 12 residues. Trimming cost V 4 bases and J 6 bases, with 11 bases left between them. Germline lookup yields CDR1 SGHRS and CDR2 YFSETQ. The CDR3 is CASSTQGGEQYF. CDR3 DNA sequence: TGCGCCAGCAGCACCCAGGGGGGCGAGCAGTACTTC. Filled out from reference TRBV5-1 and TRBJ2-7, the complete variable domain reads KAGVTQTPRYLIKTRGQQVTLSCSPISGHRSVSWYQQTPGQGLQFLFEYFSETQRNKGNFPGRFSGRQFSNSRSEMNVSTLELGDSALYLCASSTQGGEQYFGPGTRLTVT.

This rearrangement joins TRBV25-1 to TRBJ2-2; 9 nucleotides match TRBD2. Losses at the gene ends were 6 bases for V and 0 bases for J; bases not matched to a gene: 11. Germline lookup yields CDR1 MGHDK and CDR2 SYGVNS. This CDR3 spans 18 amino acids. The CDR3 DNA follows: TGTGCCAGCAGCGCCGGGGTGCCTAGCGGGACGAACACCGGGGAGCTGTTTTTT. Translated, it gives CASSAGVPSGTNTGELFF.

CDR3 sequence: CASSLTVSTDTQYF. In nucleotides, the CDR3 is TGTGCCAGCAGCTTAACCGTCTCCACAGATACGCAGTATTTT. This chain uses TRBV2 with TRBJ2-3; D remains unclear. The CDR3 is 14 residues long. Trimming shortened V by 6 bases and J by 2 bases, and 12 bases separated the two germline ends. Germline lookup yields CDR1 SNHLY and CDR2 FYNNEI.